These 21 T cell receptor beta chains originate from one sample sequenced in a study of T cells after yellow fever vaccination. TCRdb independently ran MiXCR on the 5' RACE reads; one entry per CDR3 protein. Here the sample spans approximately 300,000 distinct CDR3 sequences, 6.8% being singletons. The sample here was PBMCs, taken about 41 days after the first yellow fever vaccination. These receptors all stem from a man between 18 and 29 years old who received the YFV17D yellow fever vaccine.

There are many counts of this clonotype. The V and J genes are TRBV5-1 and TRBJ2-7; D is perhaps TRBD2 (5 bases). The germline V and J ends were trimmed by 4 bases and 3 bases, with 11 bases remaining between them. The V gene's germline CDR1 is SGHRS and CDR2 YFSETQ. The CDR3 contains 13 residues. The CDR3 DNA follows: TGCGCCAGCAGCCAGACGGGGTTCTACGAGCAGTACTTC. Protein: CASSQTGFYEQYF. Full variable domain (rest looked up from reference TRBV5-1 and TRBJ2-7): KAGVTQTPRYLIKTRGQQVTLSCSPISGHRSVSWYQQTPGQGLQFLFEYFSETQRNKGNFPGRFSGRQFSNSRSEMNVSTLELGDSALYLCASSQTGFYEQYFGPGTRLTVT.

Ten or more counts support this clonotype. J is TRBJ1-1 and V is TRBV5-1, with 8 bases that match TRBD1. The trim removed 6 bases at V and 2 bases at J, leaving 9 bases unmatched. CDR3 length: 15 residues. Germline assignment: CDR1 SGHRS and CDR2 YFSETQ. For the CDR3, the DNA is TGCGCCAGCACCTATCGACAGGGGCTTAACACTGAAGCTTTCTTT. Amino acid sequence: CASTYRQGLNTEAFF.

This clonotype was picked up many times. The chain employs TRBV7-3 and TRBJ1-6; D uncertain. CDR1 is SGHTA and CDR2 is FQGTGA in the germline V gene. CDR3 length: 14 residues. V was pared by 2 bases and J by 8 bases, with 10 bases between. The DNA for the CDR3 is TGTGCCAGCAGCTTACGGGGTCGAGATTCACCCCTCCACTTT. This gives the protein CASSLRGRDSPLHF.

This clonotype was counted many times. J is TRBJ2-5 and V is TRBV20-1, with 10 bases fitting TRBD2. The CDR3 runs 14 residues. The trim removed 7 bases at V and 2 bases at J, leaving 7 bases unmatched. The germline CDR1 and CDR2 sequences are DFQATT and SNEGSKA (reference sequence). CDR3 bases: TGCAGTGGGCTCAGGACTAGCGGACAAGAGACCCAGTACTTC. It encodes CSGLRTSGQETQYF.

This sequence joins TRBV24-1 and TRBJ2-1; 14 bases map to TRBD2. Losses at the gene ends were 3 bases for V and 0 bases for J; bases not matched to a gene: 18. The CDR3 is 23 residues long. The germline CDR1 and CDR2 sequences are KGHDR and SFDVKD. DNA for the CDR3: TGTGCCACCAGTGATGGCCAGGGAATAGAGGGACTAGCGGGGGACCTCTCCTACAATGAGCAGTTCTTC. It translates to CATSDGQGIEGLAGDLSYNEQFF.

In DNA, the CDR3 is TGCAGCGTTGAAGATACGGAGGGGCCGTTCCCAGAGACCCAGTACTTC. Translated: CSVEDTEGPFPETQYF. The chain uses TRBV29-1 and TRBJ2-5, with a weak D call TRBD2 (6 bases). CDR1 is SQVTM, CDR2 ANQGSEA, per germline. The V end lost 0 bases, the J end lost 4 bases, and 18 bases lay between the germline ends. The CDR3 consists of 16 residues.

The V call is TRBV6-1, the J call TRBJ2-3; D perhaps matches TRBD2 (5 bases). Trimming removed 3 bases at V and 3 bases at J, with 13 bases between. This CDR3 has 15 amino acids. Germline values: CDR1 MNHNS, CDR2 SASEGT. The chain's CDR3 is CASSDVPAGTDTQYF. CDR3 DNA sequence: TGTGCCAGCAGTGACGTCCCGGCGGGTACAGATACGCAGTATTTT.

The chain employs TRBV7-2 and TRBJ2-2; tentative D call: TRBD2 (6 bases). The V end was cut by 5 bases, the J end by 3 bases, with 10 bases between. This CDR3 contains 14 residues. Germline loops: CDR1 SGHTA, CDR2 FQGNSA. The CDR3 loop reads CASSLSGDTGELFF. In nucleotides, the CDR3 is TGTGCCAGCAGCCTTAGCGGAGACACCGGGGAGCTGTTTTTT.

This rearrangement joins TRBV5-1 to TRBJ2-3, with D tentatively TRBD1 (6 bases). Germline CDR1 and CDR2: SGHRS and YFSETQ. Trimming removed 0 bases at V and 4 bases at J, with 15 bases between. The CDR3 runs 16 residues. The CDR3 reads CASSLAAGGRSDTQYF. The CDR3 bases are TGCGCCAGCAGCTTGGCGGCTGGGGGCAGATCAGATACGCAGTATTTT.

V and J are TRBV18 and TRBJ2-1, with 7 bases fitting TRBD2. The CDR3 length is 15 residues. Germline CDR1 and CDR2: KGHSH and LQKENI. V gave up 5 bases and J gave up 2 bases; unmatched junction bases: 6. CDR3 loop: CASSFTSATYNEQFF. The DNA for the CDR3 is TGTGCCAGCTCATTTACTAGCGCGACCTACAATGAGCAGTTCTTC.

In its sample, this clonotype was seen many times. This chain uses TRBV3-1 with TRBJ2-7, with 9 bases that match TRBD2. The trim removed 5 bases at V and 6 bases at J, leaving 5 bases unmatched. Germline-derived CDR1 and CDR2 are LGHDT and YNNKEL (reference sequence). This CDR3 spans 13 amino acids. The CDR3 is CASSFSGGLEQYF. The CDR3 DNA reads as TGTGCCAGCAGCTTTAGCGGGGGACTCGAGCAGTACTTC.

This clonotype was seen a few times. The CDR3: CASSFLAATNEKLFF. CDR3 DNA: TGTGCCAGCAGTTTTTTAGCGGCAACTAATGAAAAACTGTTTTTT. The V and J genes are TRBV28 and TRBJ1-4; no firm D call. V was shortened by 3 bases and J by 0 bases, with 8 bases between the two germline ends. The germline V gene has CDR1 MDHEN and CDR2 SYDVKM. CDR3 length equals 15 residues.

The CDR3 nucleotides read TGTGCCAGCGATCCGGGCGGGGGACCGTCTGGAAACACCATATATTTT. As protein: CASDPGGGPSGNTIYF. The rearrangement uses TRBV28 and TRBJ1-3; possible D gene TRBD1, 5 bases. There are 16 residues in the CDR3. Between the trimmed V and J ends, which lost 8 bases and 1 base, there was a span of 18 bases. Germline loops: CDR1 MDHEN, CDR2 SYDVKM.

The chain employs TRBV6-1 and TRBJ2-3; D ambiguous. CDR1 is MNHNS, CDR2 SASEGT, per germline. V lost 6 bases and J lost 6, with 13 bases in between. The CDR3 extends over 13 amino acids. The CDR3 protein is CASSAFVGDTQYF. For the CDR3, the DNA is TGTGCCAGCAGCGCATTCGTCGGTGATACGCAGTATTTT.

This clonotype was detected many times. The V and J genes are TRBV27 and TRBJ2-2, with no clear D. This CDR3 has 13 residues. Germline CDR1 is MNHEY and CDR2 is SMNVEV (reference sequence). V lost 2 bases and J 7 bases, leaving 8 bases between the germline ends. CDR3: CASSLNGHGELFF. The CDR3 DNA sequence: TGTGCCAGCAGTTTAAATGGGCACGGGGAGCTGTTTTTT.

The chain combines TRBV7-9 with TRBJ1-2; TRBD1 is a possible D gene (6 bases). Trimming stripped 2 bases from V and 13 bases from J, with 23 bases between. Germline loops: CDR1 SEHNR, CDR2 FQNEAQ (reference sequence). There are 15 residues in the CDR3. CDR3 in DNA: TGTGCCAGCAGCTTAAATACAGGGTTCGGCGAGGCTGTCACCTTC. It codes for CASSLNTGFGEAVTF.

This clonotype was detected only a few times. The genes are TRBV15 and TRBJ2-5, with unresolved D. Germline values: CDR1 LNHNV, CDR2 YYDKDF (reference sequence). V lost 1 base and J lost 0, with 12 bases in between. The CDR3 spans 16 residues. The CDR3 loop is CATSRAKTEYQETQYF. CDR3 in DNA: TGTGCCACCAGCAGAGCTAAGACCGAGTACCAAGAGACCCAGTACTTC.

The chain's CDR3 is CASSLAQTDNEQFF. The DNA of the CDR3 is TGTGCCAGCAGCTTAGCCCAGACAGACAATGAGCAGTTCTTC. The rearrangement uses TRBV7-9 and TRBJ2-1; TRBD1 is a possible D gene (5 bases). The germline CDR1 and CDR2 sequences are SEHNR and FQNEAQ (reference sequence). This CDR3 is built from 14 residues. Trimming removed 0 bases from V and 5 bases from J, with 8 bases in between.

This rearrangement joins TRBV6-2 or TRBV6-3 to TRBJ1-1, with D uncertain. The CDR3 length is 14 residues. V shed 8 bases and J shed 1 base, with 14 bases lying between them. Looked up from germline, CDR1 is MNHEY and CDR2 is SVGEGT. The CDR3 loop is CASGPTGGNTEAFF. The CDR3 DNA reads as TGTGCCAGCGGACCCACGGGAGGGAACACTGAAGCTTTCTTT.

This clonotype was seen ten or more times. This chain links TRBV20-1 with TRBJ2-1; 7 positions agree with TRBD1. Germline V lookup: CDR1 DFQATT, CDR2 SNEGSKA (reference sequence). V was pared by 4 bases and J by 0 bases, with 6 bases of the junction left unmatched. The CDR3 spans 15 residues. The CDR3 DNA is TGCAGTGCTATTCAGGGGGTGAGCTCCTACAATGAGCAGTTCTTC. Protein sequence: CSAIQGVSSYNEQFF.

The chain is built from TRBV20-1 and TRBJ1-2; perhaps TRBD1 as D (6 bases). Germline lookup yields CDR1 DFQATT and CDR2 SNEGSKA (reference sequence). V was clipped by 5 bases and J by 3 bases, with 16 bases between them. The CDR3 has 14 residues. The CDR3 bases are TGCAGTGCTGACCCCCAGGGGCTGGACTATGGCTACACCTTC. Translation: CSADPQGLDYGYTF.